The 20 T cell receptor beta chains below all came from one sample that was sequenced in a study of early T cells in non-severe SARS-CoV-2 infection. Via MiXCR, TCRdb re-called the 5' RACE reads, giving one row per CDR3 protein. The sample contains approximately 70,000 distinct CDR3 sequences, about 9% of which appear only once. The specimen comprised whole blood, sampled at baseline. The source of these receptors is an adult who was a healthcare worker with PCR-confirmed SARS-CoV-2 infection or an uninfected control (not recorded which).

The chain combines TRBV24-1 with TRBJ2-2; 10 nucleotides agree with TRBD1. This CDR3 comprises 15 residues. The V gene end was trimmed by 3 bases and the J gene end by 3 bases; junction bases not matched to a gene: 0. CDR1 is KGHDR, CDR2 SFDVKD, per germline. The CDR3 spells CATSDGTGDTGELFF. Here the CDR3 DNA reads TGTGCCACCAGTGATGGGACAGGGGACACCGGGGAGCTGTTTTTT.

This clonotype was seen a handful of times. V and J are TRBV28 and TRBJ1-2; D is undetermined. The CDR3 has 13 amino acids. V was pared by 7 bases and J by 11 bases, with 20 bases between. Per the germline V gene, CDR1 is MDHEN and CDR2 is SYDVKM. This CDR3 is CASKQSRRARYTF. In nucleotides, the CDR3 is TGTGCCAGCAAACAGTCCCGCCGGGCCCGGTACACCTTC.

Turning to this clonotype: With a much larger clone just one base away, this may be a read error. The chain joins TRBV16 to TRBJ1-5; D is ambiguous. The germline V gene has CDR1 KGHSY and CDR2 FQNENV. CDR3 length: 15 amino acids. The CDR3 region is CASNQLQVGNQPQHF. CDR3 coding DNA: TGTGCCAGCAACCAACTGCAGGTAGGCAATCAGCCCCAGCATTTT.

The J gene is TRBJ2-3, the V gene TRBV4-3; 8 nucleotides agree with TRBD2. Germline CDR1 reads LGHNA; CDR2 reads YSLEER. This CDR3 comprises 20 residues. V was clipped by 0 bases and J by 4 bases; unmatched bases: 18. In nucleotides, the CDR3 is TGCGCCAGCAGCCAAGAAGGGGGACCGGGAAGCGGGAGAATTTCAGATACGCAGTATTTT. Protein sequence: CASSQEGGPGSGRISDTQYF.

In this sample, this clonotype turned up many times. The CDR3 spells CASSVDWDRGSVAFF. The CDR3 DNA reads TGTGCCAGCAGTGTTGATTGGGACAGGGGTTCGGTAGCTTTCTTT. This chain connects TRBV2 to TRBJ1-1, with 10 nucleotides matching TRBD1. The V gene end was trimmed by 4 bases and the J gene end by 10 bases; junction bases not matched to a gene: 12. This CDR3 contains 15 residues. The germline CDR1 and CDR2 sequences are SNHLY and FYNNEI.

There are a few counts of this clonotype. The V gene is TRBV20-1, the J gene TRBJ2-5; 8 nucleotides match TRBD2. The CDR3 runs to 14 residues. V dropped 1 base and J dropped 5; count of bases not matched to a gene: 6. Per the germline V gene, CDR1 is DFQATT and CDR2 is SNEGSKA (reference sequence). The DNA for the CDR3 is TGCAGTGCTAGAGGGCCGGGAGGGGCTGAGACCCAGTACTTC. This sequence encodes CSARGPGGAETQYF.

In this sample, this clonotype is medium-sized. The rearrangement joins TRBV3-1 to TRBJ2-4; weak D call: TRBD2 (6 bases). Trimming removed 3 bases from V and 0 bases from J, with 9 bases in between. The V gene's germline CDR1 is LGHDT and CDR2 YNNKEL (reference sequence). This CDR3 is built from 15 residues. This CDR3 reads CASSQQGLAKNIQYF. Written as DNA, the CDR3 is TGTGCCAGCAGCCAGCAGGGACTAGCCAAAAACATTCAGTACTTC. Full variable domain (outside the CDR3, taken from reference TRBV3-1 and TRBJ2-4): DTAVSQTPKYLVTQMGNDKSIKCEQNLGHDTMYWYKQDSKKFLKIMFSYNNKELIINETVPNRFSPKSPDKAHLNLHINSLELGDSAVYFCASSQQGLAKNIQYFGAGTRLSVL.

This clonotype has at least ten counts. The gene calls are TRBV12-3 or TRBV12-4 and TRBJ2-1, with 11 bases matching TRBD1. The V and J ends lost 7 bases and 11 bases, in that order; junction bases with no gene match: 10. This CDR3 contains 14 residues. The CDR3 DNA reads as TGTGCCAGCACACTCTCCGGGACAGGGGGAAAGCAGTTCTTC. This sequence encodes CASTLSGTGGKQFF.

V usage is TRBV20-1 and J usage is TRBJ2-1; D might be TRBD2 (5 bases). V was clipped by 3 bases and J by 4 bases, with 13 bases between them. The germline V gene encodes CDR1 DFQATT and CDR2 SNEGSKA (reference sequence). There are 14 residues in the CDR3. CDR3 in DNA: TGCAGTGCTAGCCCCGTTTCGGGGTACAATGAGCAGTTCTTC. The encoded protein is CSASPVSGYNEQFF.

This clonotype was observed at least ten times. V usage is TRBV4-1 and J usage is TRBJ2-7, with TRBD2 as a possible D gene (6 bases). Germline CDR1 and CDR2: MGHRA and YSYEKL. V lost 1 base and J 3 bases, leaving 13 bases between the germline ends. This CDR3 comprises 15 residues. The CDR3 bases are TGCGCCAGCAGCCAAGGCGCGGGACCAGACTACGAGCAGTACTTC. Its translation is CASSQGAGPDYEQYF.

The CDR3 nucleotides read TGTGCCAGCAGTCTCGCGAGGGGAGGTCCTTCGGAGACCCAGTACTTC. Its protein product is CASSLARGGPSETQYF. The chain joins TRBV12-3 or TRBV12-4 to TRBJ2-5; perhaps TRBD2 as D (6 bases). CDR3 size: 16 residues. The V end lost 5 bases, the J end lost 5 bases, and 21 bases lay between the germline ends.

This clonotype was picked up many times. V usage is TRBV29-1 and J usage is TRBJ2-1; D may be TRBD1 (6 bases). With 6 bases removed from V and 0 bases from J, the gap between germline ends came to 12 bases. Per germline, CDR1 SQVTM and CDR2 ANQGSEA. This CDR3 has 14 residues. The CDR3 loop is CSVEGESSYNEQFF. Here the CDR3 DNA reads TGCAGCGTCGAGGGGGAGAGCTCCTACAATGAGCAGTTCTTC.

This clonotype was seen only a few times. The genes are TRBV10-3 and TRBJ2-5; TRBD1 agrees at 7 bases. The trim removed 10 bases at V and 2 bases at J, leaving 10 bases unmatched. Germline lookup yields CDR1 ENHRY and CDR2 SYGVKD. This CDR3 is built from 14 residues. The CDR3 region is CATLGGRGQETQYF. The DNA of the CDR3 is TGTGCCACCCTTGGGGGCAGGGGGCAAGAGACCCAGTACTTC.

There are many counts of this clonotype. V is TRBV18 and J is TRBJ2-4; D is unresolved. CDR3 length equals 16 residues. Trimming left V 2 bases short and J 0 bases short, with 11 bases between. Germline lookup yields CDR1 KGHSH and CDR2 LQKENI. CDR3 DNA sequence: TGTGCCAGCTCACCATATACAGAGCTAGCCAAAAACATTCAGTACTTC. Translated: CASSPYTELAKNIQYF.

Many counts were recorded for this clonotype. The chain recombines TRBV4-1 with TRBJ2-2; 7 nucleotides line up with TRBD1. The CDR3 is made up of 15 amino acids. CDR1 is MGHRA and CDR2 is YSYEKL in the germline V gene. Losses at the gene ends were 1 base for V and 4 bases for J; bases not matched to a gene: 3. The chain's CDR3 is CASSQVAGGTGELFF. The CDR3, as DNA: TGCGCCAGCAGCCAAGTGGCAGGGGGCACCGGGGAGCTGTTTTTT.

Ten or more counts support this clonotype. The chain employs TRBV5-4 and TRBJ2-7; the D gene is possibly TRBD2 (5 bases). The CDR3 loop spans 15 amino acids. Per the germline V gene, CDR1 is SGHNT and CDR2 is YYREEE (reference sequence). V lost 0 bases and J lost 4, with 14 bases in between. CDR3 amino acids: CASSLEMGANYEQYF. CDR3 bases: TGTGCCAGCAGCTTGGAGATGGGAGCCAATTACGAGCAGTACTTC.

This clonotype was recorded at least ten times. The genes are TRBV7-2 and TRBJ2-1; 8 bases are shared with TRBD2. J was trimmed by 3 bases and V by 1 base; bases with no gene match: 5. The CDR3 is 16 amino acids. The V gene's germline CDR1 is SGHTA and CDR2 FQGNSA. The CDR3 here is CASSLVRTSNYNEQFF. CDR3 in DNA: TGTGCCAGCAGCTTAGTTCGGACTAGCAACTACAATGAGCAGTTCTTC.

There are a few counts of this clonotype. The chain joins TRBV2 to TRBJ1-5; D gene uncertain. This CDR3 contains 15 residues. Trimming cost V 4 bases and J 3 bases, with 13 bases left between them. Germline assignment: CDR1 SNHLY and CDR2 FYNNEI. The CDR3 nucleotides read TGTGCCAGCAGTGCGGTCAGGCGAAACAATCAGCCCCAGCATTTT. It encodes CASSAVRRNNQPQHF. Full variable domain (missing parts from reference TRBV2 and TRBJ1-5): EPEVTQTPSHQVTQMGQEVILRCVPISNHLYFYWYRQILGQKVEFLVSFYNNEISEKSEIFDDQFSVERPDGSNFTLKIRSTKLEDSAMYFCASSAVRRNNQPQHFGDGTRLSIL.

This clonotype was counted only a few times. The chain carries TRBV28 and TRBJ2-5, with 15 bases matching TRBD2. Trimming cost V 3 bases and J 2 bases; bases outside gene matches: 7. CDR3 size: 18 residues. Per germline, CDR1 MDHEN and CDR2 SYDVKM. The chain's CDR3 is CASSFPGLAGGRQETQYF. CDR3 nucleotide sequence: TGTGCCAGCAGTTTCCCGGGACTAGCGGGAGGAAGGCAAGAGACCCAGTACTTC.

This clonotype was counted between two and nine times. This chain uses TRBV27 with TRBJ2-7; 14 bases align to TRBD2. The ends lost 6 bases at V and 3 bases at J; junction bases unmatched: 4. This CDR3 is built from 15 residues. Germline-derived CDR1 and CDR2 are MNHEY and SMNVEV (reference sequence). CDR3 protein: CASRRGTSGSYEQYF. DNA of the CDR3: TGTGCCAGCAGGAGAGGGACTAGCGGGAGCTACGAGCAGTACTTC.